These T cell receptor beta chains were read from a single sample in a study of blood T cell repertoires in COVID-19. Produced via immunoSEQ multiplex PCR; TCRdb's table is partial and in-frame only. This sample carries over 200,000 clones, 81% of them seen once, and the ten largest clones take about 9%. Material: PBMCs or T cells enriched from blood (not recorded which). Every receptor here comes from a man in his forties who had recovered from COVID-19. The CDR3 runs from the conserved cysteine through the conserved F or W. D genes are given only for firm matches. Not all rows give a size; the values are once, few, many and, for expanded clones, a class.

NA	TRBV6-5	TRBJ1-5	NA	TGTGCCAGCAACTTCGACAGACAGAGCAATCAGCCCCAGCATTTT	CASNFDRQSNQPQHF
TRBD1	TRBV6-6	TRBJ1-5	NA	TGTGCCAGCAGAACCGGGACAGGGGCCCATCAGCCCCAGCATTTT	CASRTGTGAHQPQHF
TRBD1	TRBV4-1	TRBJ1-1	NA	TGCGCCAGCAGCACCCGGGACAGGCTGAACACTGAAGCTTTCTTT	CASSTRDRLNTEAFF
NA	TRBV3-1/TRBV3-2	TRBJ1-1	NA	TGTGCCAGCTGTAACTCGGGCGGGCCCCGGGAGGCTTTCTTT	CASCNSGGPREAFF
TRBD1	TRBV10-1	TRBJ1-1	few	TGCGCCAGCAGTGAGTCCGGACAGGTAACTACGCGAGCTTTCTTT	CASSESGQVTTRAFF
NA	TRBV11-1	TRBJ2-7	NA	TGTGCCAGCAGCTTTCACTTCGAGCAGTACTTC	CASSFHFEQYF
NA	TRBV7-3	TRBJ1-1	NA	TGTGCCAGCAGCTTAGACAGAAACACTGAAGCTTTCTTT	CASSLDRNTEAFF
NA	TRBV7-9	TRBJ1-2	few	TGTGCCAGCAGCTTAGAAGTAACAGGGAGCGCAGGCTACACCTTC	CASSLEVTGSAGYTF
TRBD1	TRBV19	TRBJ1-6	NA	TGTGCCAGTAGTATCCTGGGACAGCCCTATAATTCACCCCTCCACTTT	CASSILGQPYNSPLHF
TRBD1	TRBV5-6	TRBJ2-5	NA	TGTGCCAGCAGCACCCTCGACAGGGCCCAAGAGACCCAGTACTTC	CASSTLDRAQETQYF
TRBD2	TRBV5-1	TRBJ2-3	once	TGCGCCAGCAGCTTAACTAGCGGGGGGTCCCGGGTGAGGGATACGCAGTATTTT	CASSLTSGGSRVRDTQYF
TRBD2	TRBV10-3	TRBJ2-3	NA	TGTGCCATCAGTGAGTCGCAGTTGGCGGGGGGTCAAGCGCAGTATTTT	CAISESQLAGGQAQYF
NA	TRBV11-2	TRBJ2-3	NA	TGTGCCAGCAGCGGACCGGTTGGGGGCGCATTCGCAGATACGCAGTATTTT	CASSGPVGGAFADTQYF
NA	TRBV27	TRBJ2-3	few	TGTGCCAGCAGGAGTAGCCCCAAGGCAGATACGCAGTATTTT	CASRSSPKADTQYF
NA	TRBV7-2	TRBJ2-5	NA	TGTGCCAGCAGCTTGGGACACGGAGAGACCCAGTACTTC	CASSLGHGETQYF
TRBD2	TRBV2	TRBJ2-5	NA	TGTGCCACCTCTAGCGGGGGGGCCGGAAAGACCCAGTACTTC	CATSSGGAGKTQYF
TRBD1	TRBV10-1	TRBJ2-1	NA	TGCGCCAGCAGTGGGGTTGGGCAGGGGGCCCACAATGAGCAGTTCTTC	CASSGVGQGAHNEQFF
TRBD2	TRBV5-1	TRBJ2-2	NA	TGCGCCAGCTCCGCCGATGTGACTAGCACCACCGGGGAGCTGTTTTTT	CASSADVTSTTGELFF
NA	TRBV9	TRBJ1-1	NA	TGTGCCAGCAGCGTAGGGACAGCCCCTCAAGAAGCTTTCTTT	CASSVGTAPQEAFF
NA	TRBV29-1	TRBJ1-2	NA	TGCAGCGTTGAAGGAGACAGGATCGGAAATGGCTACACCTTC	CSVEGDRIGNGYTF
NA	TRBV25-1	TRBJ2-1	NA	TGTGCCAGCAGTGCATACAATGAGCAGTTCTTC	CASSAYNEQFF
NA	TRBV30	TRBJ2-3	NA	TGTGCCTGGAAAACAGGGATAGGTACGCAGTATTTT	CAWKTGIGTQYF
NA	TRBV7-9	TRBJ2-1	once	TGTGCCAGCAGCCCCCGGGGTAGGACAGCCCTTCTCAATGAGCAGTTCTTC	CASSPRGRTALLNEQFF
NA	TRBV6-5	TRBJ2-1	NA	TGTGCCAGCAGTTACGGAAGAGGGCAGTTCTTC	CASSYGRGQFF
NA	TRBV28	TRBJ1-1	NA	TGTGCCAGCAGTTTGGGGAGGGAAGCTTTCTTT	CASSLGREAFF
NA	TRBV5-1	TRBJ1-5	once	TGCGCCAGCAGCTTGGCCGACAGTTTGAATCAGCCCCAGCATTTT	CASSLADSLNQPQHF
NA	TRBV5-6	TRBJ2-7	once	TGTGCCAGCAGCCAAACAGGGAGTCGGTGGTACGAGCAGTACTTC	CASSQTGSRWYEQYF
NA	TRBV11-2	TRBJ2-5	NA	TGTGCCAGCAGCCTCGGGACTCAAGAGACCCAGTACTTC	CASSLGTQETQYF
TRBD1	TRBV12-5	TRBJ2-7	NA	TGTGCTAGTGGTTTGGTATACGGGACAGGGAACCCCTACGAGCAGTACTTC	CASGLVYGTGNPYEQYF
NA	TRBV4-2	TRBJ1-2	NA	TGTGCCAGCACCAACATCGGGGGGCAGCCTAACTATGGCTACACCTTC	CASTNIGGQPNYGYTF
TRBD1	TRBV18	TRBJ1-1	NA	TGTGCCAGCTCACCACAGGGGGCGCAGGTCGGGAACACTGAAGCTTTCTTT	CASSPQGAQVGNTEAFF
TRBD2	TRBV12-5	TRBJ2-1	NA	TGTGCTACCCTCCGGACTAGCGGGTCCAATGAGCAGTTCTTC	CATLRTSGSNEQFF
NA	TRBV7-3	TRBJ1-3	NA	TGTGCCAGCAGCCTTATCGGTATGATTACAGGACCAAGCGGAAACACCATATATTTT	CASSLIGMITGPSGNTIYF
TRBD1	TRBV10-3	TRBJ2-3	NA	TGTGCCATCAGCGACCCCGACAGGGGGGCACAGGCAGATACGCAGTATTTT	CAISDPDRGAQADTQYF
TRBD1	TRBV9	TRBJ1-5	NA	TGTGCCAGCAGGGGACAGACTCGTCGTCAGCCCCAGCATTTT	CASRGQTRRQPQHF
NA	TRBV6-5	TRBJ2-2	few	TGTGCCAGCAGTTACGTCCGGGGTTACACCGGGGAGCTGTTTTTT	CASSYVRGYTGELFF
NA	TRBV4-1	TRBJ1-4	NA	TGCGCCAGCAGCCAATCGGGAACAACTAATGAAAAACTGTTTTTT	CASSQSGTTNEKLFF
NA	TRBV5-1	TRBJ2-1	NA	TGCGCCAGCAGCTTGGAACAGGGCCGGAATGAGCAGTTCTTC	CASSLEQGRNEQFF
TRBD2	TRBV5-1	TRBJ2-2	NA	TGCGCCAGCAGCAGAAGGACTAGCGAAACGAACACCGGGGAGCTGTTTTTT	CASSRRTSETNTGELFF
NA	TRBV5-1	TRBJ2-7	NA	TGCGCCAGCAGCTTACCTGGACAGACCTACGAGCAGTACTTC	CASSLPGQTYEQYF
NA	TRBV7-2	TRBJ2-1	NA	TGTGCCAGCAGCTTAGATGGGGACTTCTCCTACAATGAGCAGTTCTTC	CASSLDGDFSYNEQFF
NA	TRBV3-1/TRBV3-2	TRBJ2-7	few	TGTGCCAGCAGCCAAGTCAACTGGGAGCAGTACTTC	CASSQVNWEQYF